These 30 T cell receptor beta chains were sequenced from one sample in a study of beta chain features in type 1 diabetes. Study results and limitations: Patients with Type 1 diabetes showed moderately but significantly shorter TCRB CDR3s in all four CD4+ subsets.

Their cognate antigens are unknown. Reverse transcribing all isolated RNA meant expressed TCRB transcripts were sequenced. Repertoires were generated with immunoSEQ multiplex PCR, while TCRdb's copy carries only in-frame clones and drops some. This sample has roughly 400,000 clones, with around a tenth found just once. The source material was central memory CD4+ T cells from blood. The source is a young man with type 1 diabetes.

This rearrangement joins TRBV6-5 to TRBJ2-7; D is perhaps TRBD2 (6 bases). V was shortened by 0 bases and J by 0 bases, with 12 bases between the two germline ends. This CDR3 contains 16 residues. Germline-derived CDR1 and CDR2 are MNHEY and SVGAGI. The CDR3 sequence: CASSYSGLASSYEQYF. Here the CDR3 DNA reads TGTGCCAGCAGTTACTCGGGGCTAGCGAGCTCCTACGAGCAGTACTTC.

The chain carries TRBV7-6 and TRBJ1-5; D might be TRBD1 (6 bases). The CDR3 has 13 amino acids. The V gene's germline CDR1 is SGHVS and CDR2 FNYEAQ. V was shortened by 5 bases and J by 3 bases, with 8 bases between the two germline ends. DNA for the CDR3: TGTGCCAGCAGCAGGGACAACAATCAGCCCCAGCATTTT. Amino acids: CASSRDNNQPQHF.

This clone has at least ten counts. Other DNA sequences from this sample encode an identical CDR3 as well. CDR3 DNA: TGTGCCAGCTCACGGGACAGGGACAATGAGCAGTTCTTC. This translates into CASSRDRDNEQFF. The chain couples TRBV18 to TRBJ2-1; TRBD1 agrees at 9 bases. CDR1 is KGHSH, CDR2 LQKENI, per germline. The CDR3 has 13 amino acids. V shed 4 bases and J 5 bases; nucleotides not matched to a gene: 0.

CDR3 residues: CASRYPGPGGQPQHF. The CDR3 DNA reads TGTGCCAGCAGATATCCGGGACCCGGGGGGCAGCCCCAGCATTTT. The gene calls are TRBV28 and TRBJ1-5; possibly TRBD1 for D (5 bases). This CDR3 spans 15 amino acids. Germline V gene sequence: CDR1 MDHEN, CDR2 SYDVKM. Trimming shortened V by 6 bases and J by 7 bases, and 19 bases separated the two germline ends.

This clone was found a few times. V gene TRBV28 combines with J gene TRBJ1-2, with D maybe TRBD1 (6 bases). Germline loops: CDR1 MDHEN, CDR2 SYDVKM. V was trimmed by 4 bases and J by 2 bases, leaving 17 bases between them. The CDR3 is made up of 16 amino acids. The CDR3 DNA reads TGTGCCAGCAGTTCGCACAGGGCAGGGGAAAACTATGGCTACACCTTC. As protein: CASSSHRAGENYGYTF.

This clone was picked up a small number of times. The chain joins TRBV28 to TRBJ2-1, with D possibly being TRBD1 (5 bases). With 7 bases removed from V and 3 bases from J, the gap between germline ends came to 10 bases. The germline V gene has CDR1 MDHEN and CDR2 SYDVKM. The CDR3 has 13 residues. This chain's CDR3 is CASNGQDYNEQFF. The CDR3, as DNA: TGTGCCAGCAACGGACAAGACTACAATGAGCAGTTCTTC.

This clone has a handful of counts. Other nucleotide sequences in the sample specify the same CDR3. The chain links TRBV4-1 to TRBJ2-1; 9 positions agree with TRBD2. The trim removed 8 bases at V and 5 bases at J, leaving 10 bases unmatched. This CDR3 spans 15 amino acids. Looked up from germline, CDR1 is MGHRA and CDR2 is YSYEKL. The CDR3 loop is CASREGLAGNNEQFF. Here the CDR3 DNA reads TGCGCCAGCCGGGAGGGTCTAGCGGGAAACAATGAGCAGTTCTTC.

The chain combines TRBV28 with TRBJ1-2; D gene uncertain. The germline V gene has CDR1 MDHEN and CDR2 SYDVKM. The CDR3 spans 16 residues. With 5 bases removed from V and 8 bases from J, the gap between germline ends came to 24 bases. CDR3 nucleotides: TGTGCCAGCAGTCCCCCATCAGTGGCGTCCGTGGGCGGCTACACCTTC. Translation gives CASSPPSVASVGGYTF.

The CDR3 DNA reads as TGTGCCAGCAGCGTAGCTACAGGACTAGCGGCTACAAATGAGCAGTTCTTC. It codes for CASSVATGLAATNEQFF. The gene calls are TRBV9 and TRBJ2-1, with 10 bases matching TRBD2. Looked up from germline, CDR1 is SGDLS and CDR2 is YYNGEE. V trimming: 0 bases; J trimming: 7 bases; junction bases outside the gene matches: 10. This CDR3 has 17 amino acids.

This clone was counted between two and nine times. The V and J genes are TRBV7-9 and TRBJ2-7; 10 bases are a match to TRBD2. Trimming cost V 5 bases and J 4 bases; bases outside gene matches: 11. This CDR3 has 16 residues. Germline assignment: CDR1 SEHNR and CDR2 FQNEAQ (reference sequence). CDR3 amino acids: CASSRLAGGIGYEQYF. DNA for the CDR3: TGTGCCAGCAGCCGATTAGCGGGAGGAATTGGGTACGAGCAGTACTTC.

The V call is TRBV7-2, the J call TRBJ2-7; TRBD2 matches 8 bases. Germline CDR1 and CDR2: SGHTA and FQGNSA. This CDR3 has 13 amino acids. V trimming: 5 bases; J trimming: 4 bases; junction bases outside the gene matches: 4. CDR3 nucleotide sequence: TGTGCCAGCAGCGGTAGCGGGAATTACGAGCAGTACTTC. This sequence encodes CASSGSGNYEQYF. The whole variable domain, filled in from reference TRBV7-2 and TRBJ2-7, reads GAGVSQSPSNKVTEKGKDVELRCDPISGHTALYWYRQSLGQGLEFLIYFQGNSAPDKSGLPSDRFSAERTGGSVSTLTIQRTQQEDSAVYLCASSGSGNYEQYFGPGTRLTVT.

This clone was recorded many times. This sequence joins TRBV7-2 and TRBJ1-1; D remains unclear. The CDR3 runs to 12 residues. Trimming stripped 2 bases from V and 2 bases from J, with 3 bases between. Germline loops: CDR1 SGHTA, CDR2 FQGNSA. CDR3 sequence: CASSLLNTEAFF. DNA of the CDR3: TGTGCCAGCAGCTTACTAAACACTGAAGCTTTCTTT.

The chain recombines TRBV11-3 with TRBJ2-1, with a tentative D call TRBD1 (6 bases). The V end lost 0 bases, the J end lost 1 base, and 10 bases lay between the germline ends. The CDR3 is 16 residues long. Germline CDR1 reads SGHNT; CDR2 reads YENEEA. CDR3 sequence (DNA): TGTGCCAGCAGCTTAGAGCCAGGACAGTCCTACAATGAGCAGTTCTTC. This sequence encodes CASSLEPGQSYNEQFF.

This clone was counted only a few times. V and J are TRBV6-5 and TRBJ2-3; D tentatively reads TRBD1 or TRBD2 (5 bases each). CDR3 length equals 15 residues. Germline V gives CDR1 MNHEY, CDR2 SVGAGI. Trimming stripped 0 bases from V and 2 bases from J, with 9 bases between. CDR3 loop: CASSYSRGDTDTQYF. Written as DNA, the CDR3 is TGTGCCAGCAGTTACTCGAGGGGTGACACAGATACGCAGTATTTT.

The chain combines TRBV5-1 with TRBJ2-5; the D gene could be TRBD1 or TRBD2 (7 bases each). CDR1 is SGHRS and CDR2 is YFSETQ in the germline V gene. Trimming took 4 bases from V and 4 from J, leaving 14 bases between them. This CDR3 has 14 residues. The CDR3 protein is CASSPRGGGETQYF. CDR3 in DNA: TGCGCCAGCAGCCCCAGGGGGGGTGGAGAGACCCAGTACTTC. Full variable domain (rest looked up from reference TRBV5-1 and TRBJ2-5): KAGVTQTPRYLIKTRGQQVTLSCSPISGHRSVSWYQQTPGQGLQFLFEYFSETQRNKGNFPGRFSGRQFSNSRSEMNVSTLELGDSALYLCASSPRGGGETQYFGPGTRLLVL.

This clone was seen a few times. The rearrangement links TRBV7-2 to TRBJ2-7; D perhaps matches TRBD1 (5 bases). The ends were cut back, 1 base at V and 4 bases at J, with 11 bases in the middle. Germline V gives CDR1 SGHTA, CDR2 FQGNSA. The CDR3 has 14 residues. This CDR3 reads CASSLDPGSYEQYF. Written as DNA, the CDR3 is TGTGCCAGCAGCTTAGACCCAGGGTCTTACGAGCAGTACTTC. The whole variable domain, filled in from reference TRBV7-2 and TRBJ2-7, reads GAGVSQSPSNKVTEKGKDVELRCDPISGHTALYWYRQSLGQGLEFLIYFQGNSAPDKSGLPSDRFSAERTGGSVSTLTIQRTQQEDSAVYLCASSLDPGSYEQYFGPGTRLTVT.

In this sample, this clone turned up a few times. The V call is TRBV10-3, the J call TRBJ2-3, with D possibly matching TRBD2 (5 bases). The germline CDR1 and CDR2 sequences are ENHRY and SYGVKD. The V end was cut by 3 bases, the J end by 1 base, with 14 bases between. There are 16 residues in the CDR3. CDR3 region: CAISDPRDRGTDTQYF. The CDR3 DNA reads TGTGCCATCAGTGACCCCCGGGATAGGGGCACAGATACGCAGTATTTT.

This clone showed up just a few times. The chain recombines TRBV6-5 with TRBJ2-1; 10 nucleotides align to TRBD2. The ends lost 7 bases at V and 4 bases at J; junction bases unmatched: 7. This CDR3 is 15 amino acids long. Germline CDR1 MNHEY, CDR2 SVGAGI. The CDR3 nucleotides are TGTGCCAGCAAAACCAGGACTAGCGGTTACAATGAGCAGTTCTTC. As protein: CASKTRTSGYNEQFF.

This clone was found many times. The chain recombines TRBV2 with TRBJ1-5; D is unresolved. V was clipped by 5 bases and J by 0 bases, with 5 bases between them. CDR3 length: 13 residues. CDR1 is SNHLY, CDR2 FYNNEI, per germline. The CDR3 here is CASSPNSNQPQHF. DNA of the CDR3: TGTGCCAGCAGTCCAAATAGCAATCAGCCCCAGCATTTT.

The table lists this clone with many counts. This chain uses TRBV11-2 with TRBJ2-1; TRBD1 aligns across 9 bases. Germline-derived CDR1 and CDR2 are SGHAT and FQNNGV. V gave up 3 bases and J gave up 7 bases; unmatched junction bases: 7. This CDR3 spans 15 amino acids. Here the CDR3 reads CASSLGQGLFNEQFF. The CDR3 region has the DNA TGTGCCAGCAGCTTGGGACAGGGTCTCTTTAATGAGCAGTTCTTC.

This clone was detected many times. V usage is TRBV6-5 and J usage is TRBJ2-2; 9 bases are shared with TRBD1. V gave up 6 bases and J gave up 10 bases; unmatched junction bases: 6. Germline V CDR1 and CDR2: MNHEY, SVGAGI. The CDR3 has 13 residues. The CDR3 loop is CASSGRQGEELFF. CDR3 nucleotide sequence: TGTGCCAGCAGCGGACGACAGGGGGAGGAGCTGTTTTTT.

J is TRBJ2-6 and V is TRBV6-6, with 7 bases fitting TRBD1. V was clipped by 2 bases and J by 4 bases; unmatched bases: 5. The CDR3 contains 16 residues. CDR1 MNHNY and CDR2 SVGAGI come from the germline V gene (reference sequence). The CDR3 loop reads CASSYGTGAGANVLTF. The CDR3 coding sequence is TGTGCCAGCAGTTACGGTACAGGGGCGGGGGCCAACGTCCTGACTTTC.

The V and J genes are TRBV10-3 and TRBJ1-4; 11 nucleotides agree with TRBD1. This CDR3 has 14 residues. CDR1 and CDR2 (germline): ENHRY, SYGVKD. The V and J ends lost 7 bases and 8 bases, in that order; junction bases with no gene match: 6. The DNA of the CDR3 is TGTGCCATCAAGCCGGGACAGGGGGAAGAAAAACTGTTTTTT. This encodes CAIKPGQGEEKLFF.

The sample holds a few counts of this clone. The chain is built from TRBV7-2 and TRBJ1-4; D possibly corresponds to TRBD1 (5 bases). The CDR3 is 15 amino acids. Germline V gene lookup returns CDR1 SGHTA and CDR2 FQGNSA. V was clipped by 4 bases and J by 5 bases, with 14 bases between them. The CDR3 DNA sequence: TGTGCCAGCAGCTGGCTGATCGGGGCAAATGAAAAACTGTTTTTT. This sequence encodes CASSWLIGANEKLFF. The entire variable domain, with the rest obtained from reference TRBV7-2 and TRBJ1-4, is as follows: GAGVSQSPSNKVTEKGKDVELRCDPISGHTALYWYRQSLGQGLEFLIYFQGNSAPDKSGLPSDRFSAERTGGSVSTLTIQRTQQEDSAVYLCASSWLIGANEKLFFGSGTQLSVL.

This clone was counted only a few times. J is TRBJ1-3 and V is TRBV5-5; D gene uncertain. The CDR3 contains 16 residues. CDR1 is SGHKS, CDR2 YYEKEE, per germline (reference sequence). V was pared by 4 bases and J by 0 bases, with 14 bases between. Written as DNA, the CDR3 is TGTGCCAGCAGCCGATGGACCGCACTCTCTGGAAACACCATATATTTT. The encoded protein is CASSRWTALSGNTIYF.

In this sample, this clone turned up a few times. This chain joins TRBV11-3 and TRBJ1-1; D might be TRBD1 (5 bases). Germline V lookup: CDR1 SGHNT, CDR2 YENEEA. V lost 5 bases and J 1 base, leaving 11 bases between the germline ends. This CDR3 is 14 amino acids long. CDR3 sequence: CASSLGRTNTEAFF. The CDR3 DNA reads TGTGCCAGCAGCCTGGGACGGACGAACACTGAAGCTTTCTTT.

This clone has at least ten counts. The chain links TRBV29-1 to TRBJ2-1; D uncertain. CDR3 length: 13 residues. CDR1 and CDR2 from the germline V gene are SQVTM and ANQGSEA. V lost 3 bases to trimming and J lost 6 bases, with 12 bases between them. This CDR3 reads CSVDRAKRNEQFF. The CDR3 nucleotides read TGCAGCGTTGATCGCGCTAAGCGCAATGAGCAGTTCTTC.

Only a few counts were recorded for this clone. In the same sample, other DNA sequences code for this CDR3. The chain is built from TRBV18 and TRBJ2-7, with a weak D call TRBD2 (6 bases). Between the trimmed V and J ends, which lost 3 bases and 6 bases, there was a span of 12 bases. The CDR3 extends over 13 amino acids. CDR1 and CDR2 from the germline V gene are KGHSH and LQKENI. The CDR3 is CASSPSGGSEQYF. In DNA, the CDR3 is TGTGCCAGCTCACCGTCCGGGGGTAGCGAGCAGTACTTC. The variable domain in full, with the rest retrieved from reference TRBV18 and TRBJ2-7, is NAGVMQNPRHLVRRRGQEARLRCSPMKGHSHVYWYRQLPEEGLKFMVYLQKENIIDESGMPKERFSAEFPKEGPSILRIQQVVRGDSAAYFCASSPSGGSEQYFGPGTRLTVT.

The chain combines TRBV18 with TRBJ2-7; 10 bases match TRBD2. V trimming: 4 bases; J trimming: 9 bases; junction bases outside the gene matches: 18. Germline V gives CDR1 KGHSH, CDR2 LQKENI. The length of the CDR3 is 17 residues. The CDR3 region is CASSRLAGPRPLLWQYF. CDR3 DNA: TGTGCCAGCTCACGACTAGCGGGTCCAAGGCCCCTTTTATGGCAGTACTTC. The variable domain in full, completed from reference TRBV18 and TRBJ2-7, reads NAGVMQNPRHLVRRRGQEARLRCSPMKGHSHVYWYRQLPEEGLKFMVYLQKENIIDESGMPKERFSAEFPKEGPSILRIQQVVRGDSAAYFCASSRLAGPRPLLWQYFGPGTRLTVT.

The sample holds one count of this clone. The chain employs TRBV4-3 and TRBJ2-5, with 11 bases fitting TRBD2. CDR3 length equals 16 residues. V dropped 1 base and J dropped 5; count of bases not matched to a gene: 6. Germline-derived CDR1 and CDR2 are LGHNA and YSLEER. The CDR3 DNA sequence: TGCGCCAGCAGCCAAGGGGCTAGCGGGAGGTTCGAGACCCAGTACTTC. Translating gives CASSQGASGRFETQYF.